Included here is one T cell receptor beta chain sequence, with context. The data are from a study of blood T cell repertoires in COVID-19. Germline V lookup: CDR1 SEHNR, CDR2 FQNEAQ (reference sequence). The length of the CDR3 is 15 residues. V lost 3 bases to trimming and J lost 7 bases; unmatched junction nucleotides: 6. Here immunoSEQ multiplex PCR was the method, and the copy in TCRdb shows in-frame clones only, minus some. The sample records 400,000 or so clones, 70% to 90% being singletons. The sequence derives from a human donor in a cohort sampled during active COVID-19. The material sequenced was peripheral blood. The V gene is TRBV7-9, the J gene TRBJ1-6, with 7 bases lining up with TRBD1. The CDR3: CASSLRDRANSPLHF. The CDR3 DNA is TGTGCCAGCAGCTTGCGCGACAGGGCGAATTCACCCCTCCACTTT. Filled out from reference TRBV7-9 and TRBJ1-6, the complete variable domain reads DTGVSQNPRHKITKRGQNVTFRCDPISEHNRLYWYRQTLGQGPEFLTYFQNEAQLEKSRLLSDRFSAERPKGSFSTLEIQRTEQGDSAMYLCASSLRDRANSPLHFGNGTRLTVT.